The clone carrying this TCR beta chain was seen once. Germline V CDR1 and CDR2: SNHLY, FYNNEI. V lost 2 bases, J lost 4 bases, and 2 bases stayed unmatched. The CDR3 is 14 amino acids. The data are from a study of blood T cell repertoires in COVID-19. Study-wide context: T cells, B-cell-depleted T cells, or PBMCs provided the cDNA or gDNA that served as material.

TCRdb keeps only in-frame clones here, not all; method: immunoSEQ multiplex PCR. In the table there are 150,000 to 200,000 clones, 86% of which are singletons. Sequenced input: peripheral blood. This sequence joins TRBV2 and TRBJ1-2; 9 positions agree with TRBD1. This TCR derives from a man aged 50 to 60 with active or convalescent COVID-19. CDR3 residues: CASSERQGVYGYTF. CDR3 DNA sequence: TGTGCCAGCAGTGAACGACAGGGGGTCTATGGCTACACCTTC.